This T cell receptor beta chain came from a study of cytomegalovirus exposure and HLA in healthy donors (dated by TCRdb to the late 2010s). Some background on the complete study: An earlier analysis of about 530 of the donors reported 250 to 350 Gb of sequence data and approximately 120 million unique TCR beta sequences obtained from approximately 180 million T cells. A later genetic analysis took genome-wide SNP genotypes for about 65% of the roughly 670 donors and used that subset as a discovery cohort. Among the roughly 400 genotyped donors, about 83% belonged to the genetic ancestry cluster associated with self-reported Caucasian donors. Among 398 genotyped donors of the cohort, an average of approximately 240,000 unique TCR beta nucleotide sequences were sequenced per donor, about a sixth of them non-productive. Every discovery cohort repertoire had been produced on one sequencing platform. In a later analysis, previously published TCR beta repertoires from 666 donors were re-analyzed and high-resolution HLA genotyping was added so that TCR occurrence patterns could be studied. HLA typing included class I and class II loci at four-digit resolution. To predict cytomegalovirus infection status, the study brought together high-throughput TCR immunosequencing, statistical association of individual TCRs with disease status, and machine learning. The number of typed donors differed by locus: roughly 629-640 for A, B, C, DRB1 and DQB1; 500 to 550 for DQA1; roughly 600 for DPA1; and about 450 for DPB1. Besides the first cohort of approximately 710 subjects, a separate validation cohort made up of 95 to 150 different subjects was used. In the later analysis, no new phenotypic data were used to find candidate immune exposures; instead, reliance was placed on TCR beta sequences and their occurrence across donors. Donor age, sex, ethnicity and CMV serostatus were collected together with the repertoire data. An early release that covered about 640 HLA-typed donors contained approximately 300 gigabases of sequencing data and tens of millions of unique TCR sequences. Several DR-DQ haplotypes were handled as single units for association and clustering because linkage in the cohort was strong. The study was designed to test whether signatures of past pathogen exposure could be identified by cataloging public T cell receptors. An earlier analysis of 587 of the donors applied high-throughput TCR beta sequencing to assess whether each TCR beta V gene segment acted as functional or pseudogenic. Using immunosequencing, the study profiled T cell repertoires from about 650 subjects and related those repertoires to cytomegalovirus serostatus.

On this clone itself: Its specific antigen is unknown. Base qualities are not recorded, but no much larger clone differs from it by a single base.

The library was obtained by the immunoSEQ multiplex PCR assay. For the multiplex PCR, a mixture combining 60 forward primers for TCR Vbeta segments and 13 reverse primers for TCR Jbeta segments was used. A multiplex PCR assay on genomic DNA amplified the CDR3 region of rearranged TCR beta genes. Amplified TCR beta libraries were sequenced as 87-base-pair reads on the Illumina HiSeq System. For the original study's pipeline: A later analysis counted about 80 million unique TCR beta chains across the 690 or so repertoires, and 9.5 million to 11 million of these chains were shared by at least two donors. Raw reads were error-corrected and collapsed into unique sequences with a nearest-neighbor algorithm that merged closely related sequences to remove PCR and sequencing errors. To assign V, D and J gene segments, CDR3 sequences were aligned to IMGT reference sequences. Each retained sequence needed at least a six-nucleotide match to both a V gene segment and a J gene segment. A rearrangement counted as productive if the CDR3 had no stop codons and remained in frame with V and J, and every other rearrangement counted as non-productive. Following IMGT convention, CDR3 was defined as the stretch from the second conserved V-encoded cysteine to the conserved J-encoded phenylalanine. Sequences without an unambiguous match to a single V gene segment were excluded from the earlier analysis of about 600 of the donors. In an earlier analysis of more than 500 of the donors, a V segment was called functional when productive rearrangements were above 56.7%, and segregating when the standard deviation between donors exceeded 5%. A statistical classification framework was built to diagnose cytomegalovirus status from the catalog of TCR beta chain sequences. V and J gene assignment, in a later analysis, came from comparing TCR nucleotide sequences with IMGT/GENE-DB human TR gene sequences. A later analysis assigned CDR3 sequences and most-parsimonious VDJ recombination scenarios with the TCRdist pipeline. In a later analysis, each TCR beta chain was defined by its CDR3 amino acid sequence together with its V-gene family, and reads without a unique V-gene family were excluded. As a way to deal with suspected cross-contamination and a sequencing artifact, a later analysis dropped approximately 570 nucleotide sequences that were highly shared and had low generation probability. In a later analysis, a clonal expansion index was calculated for each public chain from normalized within-repertoire ranks of inferred template counts. A later analysis computed generation probabilities with a VDJ recombination model fitted to out-of-frame rearrangements, and checked the results against IGoR. In a later analysis, TCR-TCR, TCR-HLA and TCR-CMV co-occurrence was scored with hypergeometric tests, and a repertoire-size bias correction was applied to TCR pairs. A later analysis estimated false discovery rates by permuting HLA or CMV assignments 20 times. In a later analysis, co-occurring TCRs were grouped using DBSCAN, with TCRdist sequence similarity added in when clustering inside HLA-allele-positive subsets. Co-occurrence clustering excluded repertoires with fewer than 30,000 or more than 120,000 public chains, plus five with anomalous nucleotide sharing. The table was pulled from immuneACCESS by TCRdb, which kept in-frame rearrangements only. Such tables lose some clones; where checked, under half of the loss comes from unresolved V genes, and the rest has no known cause. The DNA gave D and trimming, while V, J and clone size come from that table. This sample has 25,000 to 40,000 clones in its table, and 35% to 55% of those were observed once. Jointly, the top ten make up roughly 2% of the sample.

The cohort comprised more than 550 healthy bone marrow donors. At the time of sampling, every cohort member was nominally healthy, though immune exposures that went unrecorded were likely present. The donor was CMV seronegative and belonged to the group of 350 or so seronegative cohort members. Each donor provided a peripheral blood sample, and peripheral blood mononuclear cells were used for TCR beta sequencing. Genomic DNA was extracted from the blood cell samples with the Qiagen DNeasy Blood Extraction Kit. Results and caveats for the whole study, not just this receptor: The cohort was sequenced for TCR beta chains only, and without alpha or paired-chain data the features that could be detected were limited. The 87-base-pair reads could not distinguish some IMGT-functional V segments, including TRBV6-2 and TRBV6-3, so those segments were excluded. A further reported finding was that TCR beta sequences accurately predicted the HLA-A and HLA-B alleles for most subjects in the first cohort. In a later analysis, HLA-associated TCR beta chains showed more clonal expansion and lower generation probabilities than non-associated chains that were equally common. In an earlier analysis of some 640 of the donors, most TCR beta V segments were observed in productive rearrangements about 87% or about 30% of the time, broadly matching IMGT annotations. According to a later genetic analysis, donors in an Asian-associated ancestry cluster had fewer N-insertions in productive TCRs than the roughly 670-donor mean. Because HLA typing was unavailable for some donors at each locus, only the typed subset was used in association tests. A total of 150 or so TCR beta chains were listed by the study as associated with cytomegalovirus. Sequencing depth was assumed to be roughly uniform across donors in the presence/absence analyses, though that assumption may not hold. Most TCR sequences were seen in very few donors, while some public TCRs were found in many individuals. Several of the top co-occurrence clusters appeared to be linked to parvovirus B19, influenza, CMV and Epstein-Barr virus, according to a later analysis. According to the authors, the approach could potentially be generalized to other disease states and immunological phenotypes. In a later analysis, the rate of TCR association differed among HLA loci, with DRB1 alleles having the most associated TCRs and HLA-C alleles having the fewest. A cluster of highly shared sequence variants was judged likely to represent a technical artifact of the sequencing pipeline. The only immune exposure information available for the cohort was CMV serostatus. Most CMV-associated TCR beta chains appeared to be HLA-restricted in a later analysis, and the HLA associations seemed to be driven largely by CMV exposure. In a later analysis, 16,951 TCR beta sequences were associated with specific HLA alleles at a false discovery rate of 0.05. Linkage disequilibrium might explain the correlated functional status among segregating V segments, but an unknown experimental factor could not be ruled out. V-gene and J-gene trimming of TCR beta chains was associated with a missense DCLRE1C variant in a later genetic analysis, and the association was replicated in an independent cohort. A few of the identified cytomegalovirus-associated TCR beta chains were confirmed in vitro to be specific for cytomegalovirus antigens. The earlier analysis of almost 600 of the donors excluded roughly 17 rarely observed V segments, including chromosome 9 orphons, because counts were too low. When HLA alleles, especially DR and DQ, strongly co-occurred, attributing TCR associations to individual alleles was difficult. The classifier was reported to diagnose cytomegalovirus status with high specificity and sensitivity in both the original cohort and the validation cohort.

Germline trimming: 5 bases from V, 4 bases from J; junction bases outside gene matches: 18. Its CDR3 holds 19 amino acids, cysteine through phenylalanine. Only the CDR3 region is kept as DNA, spanning 57 bases read in frame from base 1. The germline V gene specifies MGHRA as CDR1 and YSYEKL as CDR2. The rearrangement combines TRBV4-1 with TRBJ2-7; TRBD2 agrees with 12 junctional bases. The sequenced sample consisted of PBMCs. This sequence was found in a woman in her 50s in good health and CMV-seronegative. CDR3 reads: CASSRRSLKLAGGIYEQYF. The nucleotide sequence is given as TGCGCCAGCAGCAGGCGGTCCTTGAAACTAGCGGGGGGTATATACGAGCAGTACTTC.